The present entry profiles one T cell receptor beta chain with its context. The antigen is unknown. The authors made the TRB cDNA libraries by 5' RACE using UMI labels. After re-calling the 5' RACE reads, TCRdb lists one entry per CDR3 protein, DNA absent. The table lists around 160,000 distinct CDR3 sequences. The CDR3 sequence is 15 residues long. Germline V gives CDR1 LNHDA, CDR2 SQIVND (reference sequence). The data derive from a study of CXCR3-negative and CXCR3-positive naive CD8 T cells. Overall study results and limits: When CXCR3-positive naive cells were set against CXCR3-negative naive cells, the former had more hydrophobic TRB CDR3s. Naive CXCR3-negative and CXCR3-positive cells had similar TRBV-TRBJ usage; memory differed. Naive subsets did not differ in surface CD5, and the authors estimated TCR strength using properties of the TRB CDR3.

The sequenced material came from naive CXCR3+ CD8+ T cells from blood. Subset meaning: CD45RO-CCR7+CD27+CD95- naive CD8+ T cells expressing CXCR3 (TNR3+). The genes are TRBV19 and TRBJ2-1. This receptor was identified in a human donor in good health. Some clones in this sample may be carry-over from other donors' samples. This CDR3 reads CASSILGSSYNEQFF.